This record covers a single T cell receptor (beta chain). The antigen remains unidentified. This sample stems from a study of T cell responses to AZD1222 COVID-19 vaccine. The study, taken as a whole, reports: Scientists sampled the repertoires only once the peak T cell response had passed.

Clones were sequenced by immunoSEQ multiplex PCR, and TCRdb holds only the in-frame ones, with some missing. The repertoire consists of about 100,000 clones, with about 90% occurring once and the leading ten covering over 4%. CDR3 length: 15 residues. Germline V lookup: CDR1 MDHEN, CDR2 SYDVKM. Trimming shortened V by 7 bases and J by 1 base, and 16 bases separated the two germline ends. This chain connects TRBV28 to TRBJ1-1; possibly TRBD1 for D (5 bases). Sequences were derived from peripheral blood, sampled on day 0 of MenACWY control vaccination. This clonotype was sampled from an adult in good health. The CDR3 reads CASTISLGGNTEAFF. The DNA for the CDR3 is TGTGCCAGCACCATCTCTCTGGGGGGGAACACTGAAGCTTTCTTT.